This TCR beta chain was sequenced in a study of blood T cell repertoires in COVID-19. This CDR3 comprises 14 residues. Trimming cost V 5 bases and J 10 bases; bases outside gene matches: 6. Germline V gene sequence: CDR1 SGHVS, CDR2 FNYEAQ. Individuals aged about 18 to 89 years were recruited from about two dozen US areas. Donors in Cohort 3 who had recovered were those with two negative PCRs, healthcare professional clearance, or resolution of their symptoms. TCRdb keeps only in-frame clones here, not all; method: immunoSEQ multiplex PCR. The repertoire holds hundreds of thousands of clones, more than 80% seen once, with 2.4% in the top ten.

Sequenced material: PBMCs or T cells enriched from blood (not recorded which). This TCR derives from a woman aged 18-29 years who had recovered from COVID-19. This chain joins TRBV7-6 and TRBJ1-6; 9 bases map to TRBD1. The CDR3 protein is CASSVRDRESPLHF. The CDR3 DNA reads as TGTGCCAGCAGCGTCCGGGACAGGGAATCACCCCTCCACTTT.